This is a list of T cell receptor beta chains from one sample in a study of blood T cell repertoires in COVID-19. Using immunoSEQ multiplex PCR, the repertoire was profiled, and TCRdb retains in-frame clones only, with some absent. The table lists about 240,000 clones, 75% to 90% of them singletons. What was sequenced was PBMCs or T cells enriched from blood (not recorded which). These receptor sequences come from a woman in her 40s with acute COVID-19. Each CDR3 is given with its conserved first and last residue. D genes are given only for firm matches. Clone size appears in some rows only: once, few, many, or a class for an expanded clone.

cdr3_aa cdr3_nt v_call d_call j_call cdr3_length clone_size
CASSFEDRVFGYTF TGTGCCAGCAGTTTTGAGGACAGGGTGTTTGGCTACACCTTC TRBV28 TRBD1 TRBJ1-2 14 -
CASSVAGVPGETQYF TGTGCCAGCAGCGTCGCGGGAGTTCCGGGGGAGACCCAGTACTTC TRBV9 TRBD2 TRBJ2-5 15 -
CASSLAGANTEAFF TGTGCCAGCAGTTTAGCAGGGGCGAACACTGAAGCTTTCTTT TRBV28 - TRBJ1-1 14 -
CASSVGLAGDQPQHF TGTGCCAGCAGCGTAGGCTTGGCAGGGGATCAGCCCCAGCATTTT TRBV9 - TRBJ1-5 15 -
CASGTDRAYEQYF TGTGCTAGTGGTACCGACAGGGCCTACGAGCAGTACTTC TRBV12-5 TRBD1 TRBJ2-7 13 -
CASSPIDGVAGRGRETQYF TGTGCCAGCAGCCCCATCGACGGGGTAGCGGGAAGGGGGAGGGAGACCCAGTACTTC TRBV4-2 TRBD2 TRBJ2-5 19 many
CASSFLDRGNNEQFF TGTGCCAGCAGCTTTCTGGACAGGGGCAACAATGAGCAGTTCTTC TRBV7-9 TRBD1 TRBJ2-1 15 once
CASSLVATSETQYF TGTGCCAGCAGCTTAGTTGCCACTTCGGAGACCCAGTACTTC TRBV11-2 - TRBJ2-5 14 -
CASSQTLAGGQFF TGCGCCAGCAGCCAGACCCTAGCGGGAGGACAGTTCTTC TRBV4-1 TRBD2 TRBJ2-1 13 once
CASSLKPGNSYTDTQYF TGTGCCAGCAGCTTAAAACCAGGGAATTCTTACACAGATACGCAGTATTTT TRBV7-3 - TRBJ2-3 17 -
CASSRDFNEQYF TGTGCCAGCAGCCGGGACTTTAACGAGCAGTACTTC TRBV3-1/TRBV3-2 - TRBJ2-7 12 -
CASTTGGDPQHF TGTGCCAGCACCACAGGGGGAGATCCCCAGCATTTT TRBV6-6 TRBD1 TRBJ1-5 12 -
CASRILAESTDTQYF TGTGCCAGCAGAATACTAGCGGAGAGCACAGATACGCAGTATTTT TRBV7-9 TRBD2 TRBJ2-3 15 -
CASSLTSGVLEQYF TGTGCCAGCAGCTTGACTAGCGGAGTCCTCGAGCAGTACTTC TRBV7-8 TRBD2 TRBJ2-7 14 -
CASSVSTTGELFF TGTGCCAGCAGCGTTTCTACCACCGGGGAGCTGTTTTTT TRBV9 - TRBJ2-2 13 -
CASSPRGNEQYF TGTGCCAGCTCACCGAGGGGGAACGAGCAGTACTTC TRBV18 - TRBJ2-7 12 -
CASSQAGLENEQFF TGCGCCAGCAGCCAAGCGGGACTAGAGAATGAGCAGTTCTTC TRBV4-1 TRBD2 TRBJ2-1 14 -
CASNPGGHLNYEQYF TGTGCCAGCAACCCGGGGGGGCACCTTAACTACGAGCAGTACTTC TRBV9 TRBD2 TRBJ2-7 15 -
CASSFYRQGGRIHEQYF TGTGCCAGCAGTTTTTATCGACAGGGTGGGAGAATCCACGAGCAGTACTTC TRBV5-8 TRBD1 TRBJ2-7 17 -
CASSSPNAGGGETQYF TGCGCCAGCAGCTCTCCCAATGCGGGAGGGGGGGAGACCCAGTACTTC TRBV5-1 TRBD2 TRBJ2-5 16 -
CATSPRTGIYHEQYF TGTGCCACCAGCCCGCGGACAGGGATCTACCACGAGCAGTACTTC TRBV15 TRBD1 TRBJ2-7 15 -
CASSQVQGLIGELFF TGTGCCAGCAGCCAAGTGCAGGGGCTAATCGGGGAGCTGTTTTTT TRBV14 - TRBJ2-2 15 -
CATSRVDRPKLFF TGTGCCACCAGCAGAGTGGACAGACCAAAACTGTTTTTT TRBV15 - TRBJ1-4 13 -
CASSLLSPQNNEQFF TGCGCCAGCAGCTTATTATCTCCACAGAACAATGAGCAGTTCTTC TRBV5-1 - TRBJ2-1 15 -
CASSLSQGKTEAFF TGTGCCAGCAGCTTATCTCAGGGGAAGACTGAAGCTTTCTTT TRBV7-9 - TRBJ1-1 14 -
CASSLAGTTFGNEQFF TGCGCCAGCAGCTTGGCCGGGACAACCTTCGGTAATGAGCAGTTCTTC TRBV5-1 - TRBJ2-1 16 -
CASSIGTSGPYEQYF TGTGCCAGCAGCATCGGGACTAGCGGGCCCTACGAGCAGTACTTC TRBV7-6 TRBD2 TRBJ2-7 15 -
CASSYHGTGNTEAFF TGTGCCAGCAGTTACCACGGGACAGGGAACACTGAAGCTTTCTTT TRBV6-5 TRBD1 TRBJ1-1 15 -
CASSLVGTDGYTF TGCGCCAGCAGCTTGGTAGGGACAGATGGCTACACCTTC TRBV5-1 TRBD1 TRBJ1-2 13 -
CASSTDREVQPQHF TGTGCCAGTAGTACTGACAGGGAGGTTCAGCCCCAGCATTTT TRBV19 TRBD1 TRBJ1-5 14 -
CASSNETGSNSPLHF TGTGCCAGCAGTAACGAGACAGGATCGAATTCACCCCTCCACTTT TRBV25-1 - TRBJ1-6 15 once
CASSPRDRIREQYF TGTGCCAGCAGCCCTCGGGACAGAATACGAGAGCAGTACTTC TRBV14 TRBD1 TRBJ2-7 14 -
CASSIAASTPYEQYF TGTGCCAGTAGTATAGCCGCTAGCACACCCTACGAGCAGTACTTC TRBV19 - TRBJ2-7 15 -
CASKGTGNSPLHF TGTGCCAGCAAGGGGACAGGGAATTCACCCCTCCACTTT TRBV2 TRBD1 TRBJ1-6 13 once